This T cell receptor beta chain was obtained from a study of blood T cell repertoires in COVID-19. Study-wide background: COVID-19 samples from acute and convalescent phases originated in the United States, Italy and Spain. PBMCs, B-cell-depleted T cells, or T cells were the source of the cDNA or gDNA that made up the material.

How the authors handled the data: Reference gene primer amplification yielded estimated nucleated cell counts. Some clones are missing from TCRdb's copy, which holds only in-frame ones; the method was immunoSEQ multiplex PCR. The DNA gave D and trimming, while V, J and clone size come from that table. The profile shows roughly 240,000 clones, almost 85% of them singletons. The CDR3 is made up of 15 amino acids. V lost 2 bases, J lost 5 bases, and 8 bases stayed unmatched. Germline values: CDR1 SGHRS, CDR2 YFSETQ. V gene TRBV5-1 combines with J gene TRBJ2-3, with 7 bases lining up with TRBD2. The sequenced material came from peripheral blood. This clonotype originated in a woman aged 80 or over with acute or convalescent COVID-19. The CDR3 nucleotides are TGCGCCAGCAGCTTCTGGGGCGGGAGTGAAGATACGCAGTATTTT. Its protein product is CASSFWGGSEDTQYF.